This T cell receptor beta chain originates from a study of blood T cell repertoires in COVID-19. Overall study: In each case, the material was cDNA or gDNA derived from T cells, B-cell-depleted T cells, or PBMCs.

Libraries were prepared by immunoSEQ multiplex PCR; TCRdb keeps only in-frame clonotypes and omits some of them. Among 150,000 to 200,000 clones listed, roughly 86% were seen once. The length of the CDR3 is 15 residues. Germline CDR1 reads SGDLS; CDR2 reads YYNGEE. Trimming took 5 bases from V and 5 from J; bases not matched to a gene: 10. The rearrangement links TRBV9 to TRBJ2-7; 10 bases agree with TRBD2. The receptor's source is a woman between 25 and 40 years old who had recovered from COVID-19. Sequencing input: PBMCs or T cells enriched from blood (not recorded which). Here the CDR3 reads CASSPLAGASNEQYF. The CDR3 nucleotides are TGTGCCAGCAGTCCTCTAGCGGGGGCCTCTAACGAGCAGTACTTC.